The 21 T cell receptor beta chains listed next were all sequenced from one sample in a study of shared clonotypes between healthy human individuals. Only in-frame clones appear in the TCRdb table, and some are missing; sequencing was by immunoSEQ multiplex PCR. The sample yields some 2.1 million clones, 95% seen once. Sequencing input: naive CD4+ T cells sorted from blood. Subset meaning: CD45RA+ positively selected. All receptors come from a man in his late teens or twenties in good health.

The CDR3 DNA reads TGTGCCAGCAGTTTCGGACAGGGGCTTTTCACCGGGGAGCTGTTTTTT. This sequence encodes CASSFGQGLFTGELFF. The chain couples TRBV6-5 to TRBJ2-2, with 9 nucleotides matching TRBD1. The germline V gene has CDR1 MNHEY and CDR2 SVGAGI. With 4 bases clipped from V and 4 bases from J, the junction kept 7 bases outside the gene matches. CDR3 size: 16 residues.

The V and J genes are TRBV10-3 and TRBJ1-5, with 8 positions matching TRBD1. Trimming removed 4 bases from V and 4 bases from J; junction bases left unmatched: 9. The CDR3 runs 16 residues. Per the germline V gene, CDR1 is ENHRY and CDR2 is SYGVKD. In nucleotides, the CDR3 is TGTGCCATCAGTGGGTCTCCCGGGACAGGTAATCAGCCCCAGCATTTT. Protein sequence: CAISGSPGTGNQPQHF.

The V and J genes are TRBV6-6 and TRBJ2-3, with TRBD2 matching over 8 bases. The CDR3 has 15 amino acids. Germline V gene lookup returns CDR1 MNHNY and CDR2 SVGAGI (reference sequence). Trimming at V came to 7 bases and at J to 2 bases, leaving 8 bases not matched to a gene. CDR3 region: CASKRKRENTDTQYF. CDR3 sequence (DNA): TGTGCCAGCAAGCGAAAGCGGGAGAACACAGATACGCAGTATTTT.

To note about this clone: The same CDR3 can be traced to other DNA sequences in this sample. V is TRBV7-2 and J is TRBJ2-1; 9 nucleotides line up with TRBD2. Trimming cost V 1 base and J 5 bases; bases outside gene matches: 6. The germline V gene has CDR1 SGHTA and CDR2 FQGNSA. The CDR3 sequence is 16 residues long. CDR3 DNA: TGTGCCAGCAGCTTAGTCGGGACTAGCACCAACAATGAGCAGTTCTTC. It codes for CASSLVGTSTNNEQFF.

This chain joins TRBV28 and TRBJ1-1, with D unresolved. The CDR3 totals 15 residues. V was shortened by 8 bases and J by 0 bases, with 16 bases between the two germline ends. CDR1 MDHEN and CDR2 SYDVKM come from the germline V gene. CDR3 DNA: TGTGCCAGCTCCAGGCGGCTTTTGATGAACACTGAAGCTTTCTTT. Translation: CASSRRLLMNTEAFF.

The chain has TRBV25-1 and TRBJ2-7, with TRBD1 matching over 7 bases. The CDR3 extends over 15 amino acids. V was clipped by 6 bases and J by 3 bases; unmatched bases: 11. Per germline, CDR1 MGHDK and CDR2 SYGVNS. The CDR3 sequence: CASSPLGGTVYEQYF. The CDR3, as DNA: TGTGCCAGCAGCCCTTTAGGTGGGACAGTCTACGAGCAGTACTTC.

The chain carries TRBV5-3 and TRBJ1-2, with D perhaps TRBD1 (5 bases). TRBV5-3 is placed among ORFs of uncertain function. The CDR3 consists of 15 residues. V lost 4 bases to trimming and J lost 4 bases, with 17 bases between them. CDR3 in amino acids: CARSPRTTRGYGYTF. DNA for the CDR3: TGTGCCAGAAGCCCTAGGACCACAAGGGGCTATGGCTACACCTTC.

The CDR3 region has the DNA TGTGCCAGCAGTCTGGGGACAGGGGTGGGCGAGCAGTACTTC. The encoded protein is CASSLGTGVGEQYF. The rearrangement joins TRBV6-6 to TRBJ2-7; 10 bases fit TRBD1. Germline V gives CDR1 MNHNY, CDR2 SVGAGI (reference sequence). The CDR3 spans 14 residues. Trimming removed 5 bases from V and 6 bases from J; junction bases left unmatched: 7.

V is TRBV5-1 and J is TRBJ2-1, with TRBD2 as a possible D gene (6 bases). Germline assignment: CDR1 SGHRS and CDR2 YFSETQ. V gave up 2 bases and J gave up 5 bases, with 11 bases separating them. The CDR3 is 14 amino acids. The CDR3 bases are TGCGCCAGCAGCTTCGATAGCGGTAACAATGAGCAGTTCTTC. Translation: CASSFDSGNNEQFF.

The J gene is TRBJ1-1, the V gene TRBV11-3; D perhaps matches TRBD1 (6 bases). The CDR3 length is 12 residues. V was cut by 5 bases and J by 8 bases, with 12 bases left in between. In germline, CDR1 is SGHNT, CDR2 YENEEA. This CDR3 is CASSQADREAFF. For the CDR3, the DNA is TGTGCCAGCAGCCAAGCGGACAGAGAAGCTTTCTTT.

The V call is TRBV7-2, the J call TRBJ2-2, with D unclear. Trimming pared 6 bases from V and 1 base from J, leaving 6 bases between. This CDR3 region has 13 residues. CDR1 is SGHTA and CDR2 is FQGNSA in the germline V gene. CDR3 in DNA: TGTGCCAGCAGTCAGCGGAACACCGGGGAGCTGTTTTTT. Translating gives CASSQRNTGELFF.

The V call is TRBV15, the J call TRBJ1-6; D is unclear. The CDR3 sequence is 17 residues long. Germline lookup yields CDR1 LNHNV and CDR2 YYDKDF (reference sequence). V lost 4 bases to trimming and J lost 9 bases, with 22 bases between them. The CDR3 nucleotides are TGTGCCACCAGCACCTTTACTACTTCCGTGGGAAGTTCACCCCTCCACTTT. Translating it yields CATSTFTTSVGSSPLHF.

The chain links TRBV6-1 to TRBJ1-1, with no clear D. Per germline, CDR1 MNHNS and CDR2 SASEGT. V was trimmed by 0 bases and J by 11 bases, leaving 19 bases between them. The CDR3 spans 15 residues. CDR3 protein: CASSEAPRRGLRAFF. The CDR3 DNA reads as TGTGCCAGCAGTGAAGCGCCCCGGCGCGGCTTGAGGGCTTTCTTT.

The rearrangement links TRBV5-1 to TRBJ2-2, with 11 bases aligning to TRBD2. CDR3 length: 16 residues. V lost 4 bases, J lost 4 bases, and 6 bases stayed unmatched. The germline V gene has CDR1 SGHRS and CDR2 YFSETQ. The CDR3 coding sequence is TGCGCCAGCAGCCCACTAGCGGGAGAGGTCACCGGGGAGCTGTTTTTT. Protein: CASSPLAGEVTGELFF.

V usage is TRBV2 and J usage is TRBJ2-7; weak D call: TRBD1 (5 bases). CDR1 is SNHLY and CDR2 is FYNNEI in the germline V gene. The CDR3 is made up of 16 amino acids. V dropped 7 bases and J dropped 0 bases, with 19 bases sitting between them. The CDR3 region is CASTPFRGLSSYEQYF. CDR3 nucleotides: TGTGCCAGCACCCCATTTAGGGGATTGAGCTCCTACGAGCAGTACTTC.

The chain has TRBV11-2 and TRBJ2-7; weak D call: TRBD1 (6 bases). The CDR3 is made up of 14 amino acids. Looked up from germline, CDR1 is SGHAT and CDR2 is FQNNGV. Trimming cost V 1 base and J 2 bases, with 9 bases left between them. Written as DNA, the CDR3 is TGTGCCAGCAGCTTAGCCCCAGGGGCCTACGAGCAGTACTTC. It encodes CASSLAPGAYEQYF. Combining the CDR3 with reference TRBV11-2 and TRBJ2-7 gives the whole variable domain EAGVAQSPRYKIIEKRQSVAFWCNPISGHATLYWYQQILGQGPKLLIQFQNNGVVDDSQLPKDRFSAERLKGVDSTLKIQPAKLEDSAVYLCASSLAPGAYEQYFGPGTRLTVT.

As regards this clone: This CDR3 is also generated by other DNA sequences in the sample. The chain recombines TRBV2 with TRBJ1-1; D gene unclear. CDR1 SNHLY and CDR2 FYNNEI come from the germline V gene. The CDR3 contains 13 residues. V lost 1 base to trimming and J lost 1 base, with 4 bases between them. CDR3 amino acids: CASSEGGNTEAFF. CDR3 DNA sequence: TGTGCCAGCAGTGAAGGTGGGAACACTGAAGCTTTCTTT.

J is TRBJ2-1 and V is TRBV29-1, with TRBD1 identical over 8 bases. J was trimmed by 4 bases and V by 4 bases; bases with no gene match: 3. CDR1 and CDR2 (germline): SQVTM, ANQGSEA. CDR3 size: 13 residues. The CDR3 DNA sequence: TGCAGCGTTGGGACAGGGCGGTACAATGAGCAGTTCTTC. Its translation is CSVGTGRYNEQFF.

The chain is built from TRBV10-3 and TRBJ1-3; 8 bases fit TRBD1. V was clipped by 3 bases and J by 5 bases; unmatched bases: 6. Germline V CDR1 and CDR2: ENHRY, SYGVKD. The CDR3 contains 15 residues. The CDR3 here is CAISDPDRERNTIYF. CDR3 bases: TGTGCCATCAGTGATCCGGACAGGGAAAGAAACACCATATATTTT.

V is TRBV15 and J is TRBJ1-4; D possibly corresponds to TRBD1 (5 bases). There are 14 residues in the CDR3. Germline V gives CDR1 LNHNV, CDR2 YYDKDF (reference sequence). The V gene lost 6 bases and the J gene lost 8 bases, with 16 bases spanning the gap. CDR3 DNA sequence: TGTGCCACCAGTCCCGGGGCAGATTCAGAAAAACTGTTTTTT. As protein: CATSPGADSEKLFF. Complete variable domain (other parts from reference TRBV15 and TRBJ1-4): DAMVIQNPRYQVTQFGKPVTLSCSQTLNHNVMYWYQQKSSQAPKLLFHYYDKDFNNEADTPDNFQSRRPNTSFCFLDIRSPGLGDTAMYLCATSPGADSEKLFFGSGTQLSVL.

The chain links TRBV18 to TRBJ1-1; no reliable D call. Germline CDR1 KGHSH, CDR2 LQKENI. CDR3 length equals 13 residues. The ends were cut back, 8 bases at V and 0 bases at J, with 10 bases in the middle. The CDR3 protein is CASRPTLNTEAFF. CDR3 coding DNA: TGTGCCAGCCGTCCCACTCTGAACACTGAAGCTTTCTTT. The variable domain in full, with the rest retrieved from reference TRBV18 and TRBJ1-1, is NAGVMQNPRHLVRRRGQEARLRCSPMKGHSHVYWYRQLPEEGLKFMVYLQKENIIDESGMPKERFSAEFPKEGPSILRIQQVVRGDSAAYFCASRPTLNTEAFFGQGTRLTVV.